This T cell receptor beta chain originates from a study of monozygotic twins with inflammatory bowel disease. The germline CDR1 and CDR2 sequences are SQVTM and ANQGSEA. CDR3 length equals 11 residues. Template switching was used to attach UMIs, which incorporated a 6-nucleotide sample barcode. TCRdb re-called the 5' RACE reads; one entry per CDR3 protein, DNA not given. The sample has some 450,000 distinct CDR3 sequences, and its top ten clones hold roughly 2.2%. V and J are TRBV29-1 and TRBJ2-3. Material: blood. The receptor comes from a human donor with ulcerative colitis or Crohn's disease, or a healthy co-twin of an affected twin (not recorded which). The CDR3 protein is CSVSVTDTQYF.